The 31 T cell receptor beta chains below come from one sample, sequenced in a study of blood T cell repertoires in COVID-19 (dated by TCRdb to 2018 to 2021). The library was made by the immunoSEQ multiplex PCR assay. TCRdb's version of the immuneACCESS table is confined to in-frame rearrangements and falls short of the full clone set. An unresolved V gene accounts for under half of the shortfall where checked; the remainder is of unknown origin. Here the sample has a few hundred thousand clones; 88% occur a single time. The top ten hold approximately 1% of the sample. The sequenced material came from PBMCs or T cells enriched from blood (not recorded which). The receptors were sampled from a woman in her twenties or thirties who had been exposed to COVID-19.

This clone was found once. DNA of the CDR3: TGTGCCAGCAGTGGGGGAGGATGGGGCTACACCTTC. It is translated as CASSGGGWGYTF. V is TRBV2 and J is TRBJ1-2; D gene uncertain. CDR1 SNHLY and CDR2 FYNNEI come from the germline V gene. The V and J ends lost 4 bases and 8 bases respectively, with 11 bases between them. This CDR3 contains 12 residues.

The CDR3, as DNA: TGTGCCAGCAGTTTCTCAGGGTCGGGTTCACCCCTCCACTTT. It codes for CASSFSGSGSPLHF. J is TRBJ1-6 and V is TRBV28; TRBD1 might be the D (5 bases). The CDR3 runs to 14 residues. V was trimmed by 3 bases and J by 9 bases, leaving 12 bases between them. Germline CDR1 reads MDHEN; CDR2 reads SYDVKM.

This clone was counted a single time. The chain employs TRBV18 and TRBJ1-2, with a tentative D call TRBD1 (6 bases). The CDR3 is made up of 15 amino acids. V gave up 3 bases and J gave up 8 bases, with 19 bases separating them. Germline V CDR1 and CDR2: KGHSH, LQKENI. CDR3 sequence reads: CASSPGQGQNRGYTF. CDR3 bases: TGTGCCAGCTCACCGGGACAAGGACAAAATAGGGGCTACACCTTC.

The genes are TRBV27 and TRBJ2-7; TRBD1 might be the D (6 bases). Trimming took 6 bases from V and 5 from J, leaving 17 bases between them. The CDR3 consists of 14 residues. Germline V gene data show CDR1 as MNHEY and CDR2 as SMNVEV (reference sequence). The CDR3: CASSLGLGGNEQYF. Written as DNA, the CDR3 is TGTGCCAGCAGCTTAGGGCTAGGGGGAAACGAGCAGTACTTC.

The V and J genes are TRBV27 and TRBJ1-2; 9 positions match TRBD1. The V segment lost 7 bases and the J segment 8 bases; nucleotides outside the gene matches: 11. The CDR3 has 14 amino acids. Germline V gene lookup returns CDR1 MNHEY and CDR2 SMNVEV (reference sequence). CDR3 coding DNA: TGTGCCAGCAAACTCATACAGGGGGCGGAGGGCTACACCTTC. It specifies CASKLIQGAEGYTF.

This clone was detected a few times. This chain links TRBV18 with TRBJ2-7, with 10 nucleotides matching TRBD2. CDR1 is KGHSH, CDR2 LQKENI, per germline. The CDR3 loop spans 15 amino acids. Trimming cost V 3 bases and J 3 bases; bases outside gene matches: 5. In DNA form, the CDR3 reads TGTGCCAGCTCACCTTCTCTAGCGGGAGACTACGAGCAGTACTTC. Translating it yields CASSPSLAGDYEQYF.

A remark on this clone: The sample has other DNA sequences that encode this CDR3 too. The V and J genes are TRBV30 and TRBJ2-5; no clear D. The CDR3 contains 11 residues. The germline V gene has CDR1 GTSNPN and CDR2 SVGIG (reference sequence). V was shortened by 3 bases and J by 5 bases, with 7 bases between the two germline ends. The CDR3 here is CAWSPRETQYF. CDR3 DNA sequence: TGTGCCTGGAGCCCTCGGGAGACCCAGTACTTC.

The CDR3 here is CASSFPGGPTNEKLFF. The CDR3 bases are TGTGCCAGCAGTTTTCCAGGGGGACCAACTAATGAAAAACTGTTTTTT. The chain joins TRBV28 to TRBJ1-4; 7 bases line up with TRBD1. V was pared by 3 bases and J by 0 bases, with 4 bases of the junction left unmatched. Germline CDR1 is MDHEN and CDR2 is SYDVKM. CDR3 length: 16 amino acids.

The CDR3 sequence is CSAGTTAYQPQHF. CDR3 coding DNA: TGCAGCGCTGGGACAACCGCCTATCAGCCCCAGCATTTT. V is TRBV29-1 and J is TRBJ1-5; the D gene is possibly TRBD1 (6 bases). V was shortened by 7 bases and J by 5 bases, with 15 bases between the two germline ends. Germline lookup yields CDR1 SQVTM and CDR2 ANQGSEA. The CDR3 loop spans 13 amino acids.

This chain links TRBV12-3 or TRBV12-4 with TRBJ2-7; D is unclear. The CDR3 contains 11 residues. Trimming took off 6 bases at V and 4 bases at J, with 7 bases between the two ends. The CDR3 here is CASRVGYEQYF. CDR3 in DNA: TGTGCCAGCAGGGTCGGGTACGAGCAGTACTTC.

CDR3 loop: CASRGPRQLNQPQHF. CDR3 DNA sequence: TGTGCCAGTAGAGGACCGAGACAGCTCAATCAGCCCCAGCATTTT. The chain combines TRBV19 with TRBJ1-5; TRBD1 is a possible D gene (5 bases). CDR1 LNHDA and CDR2 SQIVND come from the germline V gene (reference sequence). The CDR3 consists of 15 residues. V shed 6 bases and J shed 3 bases, with 15 bases lying between them.

This clone was seen once. The chain combines TRBV20-1 with TRBJ1-1; 7 nucleotides align to TRBD1. J was trimmed by 3 bases and V by 3 bases; bases with no gene match: 4. Germline CDR1 and CDR2: DFQATT and SNEGSKA (reference sequence). The CDR3 is 13 residues long. Written as DNA, the CDR3 is TGCAGTGCTAGTAGACAGGGAGACACTGAAGCTTTCTTT. Translated, it gives CSASRQGDTEAFF.

The chain carries TRBV5-1 and TRBJ1-4; perhaps TRBD1 as D (6 bases). Germline assignment: CDR1 SGHRS and CDR2 YFSETQ. V gave up 2 bases and J gave up 8 bases, with 13 bases separating them. This CDR3 has 14 amino acids. The CDR3 region is CASSFSGAPEKLFF. The CDR3, as DNA: TGCGCCAGCAGCTTCTCAGGGGCGCCCGAAAAACTGTTTTTT. Using reference TRBV5-1 and TRBJ1-4 for the parts outside the CDR3, the full variable domain is KAGVTQTPRYLIKTRGQQVTLSCSPISGHRSVSWYQQTPGQGLQFLFEYFSETQRNKGNFPGRFSGRQFSNSRSEMNVSTLELGDSALYLCASSFSGAPEKLFFGSGTQLSVL.

This CDR3 is CASSPPDRGTEAFF. In DNA form, the CDR3 reads TGTGCCAGCTCACCACCAGATCGGGGCACTGAAGCTTTCTTT. This rearrangement joins TRBV18 to TRBJ1-1; unclear D gene. CDR1 is KGHSH, CDR2 LQKENI, per germline. The CDR3 is 14 amino acids. The V gene lost 0 bases and the J gene lost 4 bases, with 9 bases spanning the gap.

V usage is TRBV7-9 and J usage is TRBJ2-1, with TRBD2 matching over 9 bases. The J segment lost 6 bases and the V segment lost 4 bases, leaving 16 bases of the junction unmatched. The germline V gene encodes CDR1 SEHNR and CDR2 FQNEAQ (reference sequence). This CDR3 region has 18 residues. The CDR3 DNA is TGTGCCAGCAGCTCGCTAGGTGTCGGGGCGGGAGGGGTCAATGAGCAGTTCTTC. Encoded protein: CASSSLGVGAGGVNEQFF. Filled out from reference TRBV7-9 and TRBJ2-1, the complete variable domain reads DTGVSQNPRHKITKRGQNVTFRCDPISEHNRLYWYRQTLGQGPEFLTYFQNEAQLEKSRLLSDRFSAERPKGSFSTLEIQRTEQGDSAMYLCASSSLGVGAGGVNEQFFGPGTRLTVL.

V usage is TRBV5-1 and J usage is TRBJ1-2, with TRBD1 identical over 9 bases. In germline, CDR1 is SGHRS, CDR2 YFSETQ. Trimming removed 5 bases from V and 6 bases from J; junction bases left unmatched: 5. The CDR3 consists of 13 residues. The CDR3 is CASRGTGMNGYTF. CDR3 coding DNA: TGCGCCAGCAGGGGGACAGGGATGAATGGCTACACCTTC.

The chain uses TRBV7-9 and TRBJ1-1, with D perhaps TRBD1 (5 bases). The germline V gene encodes CDR1 SEHNR and CDR2 FQNEAQ (reference sequence). Trimming stripped 6 bases from V and 0 bases from J, with 8 bases between. CDR3 size: 13 residues. CDR3 sequence (DNA): TGTGCCAGCAGTACAGGAGTGAACACTGAAGCTTTCTTT. Its protein is CASSTGVNTEAFF.

The rearrangement uses TRBV11-2 and TRBJ1-4; D call uncertain. The CDR3 sequence is 14 residues long. Trimming removed 1 base at V and 8 bases at J, with 11 bases between. CDR1 SGHAT and CDR2 FQNNGV come from the germline V gene. The CDR3 is CASSLAALSEKLFF. The CDR3 region has the DNA TGTGCCAGCAGCTTAGCAGCCCTTAGCGAAAAACTGTTTTTT.

The CDR3 DNA is TGTGCCAGCAGCTTAGGGGCGGGGATTCGAACGACCGGCTACACCTTC. Its translation is CASSLGAGIRTTGYTF. This chain links TRBV11-2 with TRBJ1-2; D gene unclear. The CDR3 loop spans 16 amino acids. The V gene lost 1 base and the J gene lost 8 bases, with 20 bases spanning the gap. CDR1 is SGHAT, CDR2 FQNNGV, per germline.

The chain recombines TRBV5-1 with TRBJ2-1; 9 nucleotides agree with TRBD2. V shed 1 base and J 5 bases; nucleotides not matched to a gene: 10. The CDR3 is 17 residues long. Germline CDR1 is SGHRS and CDR2 is YFSETQ. The CDR3 bases are TGCGCCAGCAGCTTGAAACTTACTAGCGGGCGCAACAATGAGCAGTTCTTC. Encoded protein: CASSLKLTSGRNNEQFF.

This sequence joins TRBV5-1 and TRBJ2-7; D is unclear. From germline, CDR1 is SGHRS and CDR2 YFSETQ. V shed 1 base and J shed 0 bases, with 11 bases lying between them. This CDR3 comprises 15 residues. In DNA, the CDR3 is TGCGCCAGCAGCTTGCTCGAACTAAGCTCCTACGAGCAGTACTTC. Protein product: CASSLLELSSYEQYF.

CDR3 coding DNA: TGTGCCAGTAGCCGACCCGGGACAGAGCACGAAAAACTGTTTTTT. Protein: CASSRPGTEHEKLFF. This sequence joins TRBV19 and TRBJ1-4; 7 positions agree with TRBD1. The V segment lost 6 bases and the J segment 8 bases; nucleotides outside the gene matches: 12. The CDR3 runs 15 residues. Germline CDR1 LNHDA, CDR2 SQIVND (reference sequence). The variable domain in full, completed from reference TRBV19 and TRBJ1-4, reads DGGITQSPKYLFRKEGQNVTLSCEQNLNHDAMYWYRQDPGQGLRLIYYSQIVNDFQKGDIAEGYSVSREKKESFPLTVTSAQKNPTAFYLCASSRPGTEHEKLFFGSGTQLSVL.

The J gene is TRBJ2-1, the V gene TRBV19, with 7 nucleotides matching TRBD2. After removal of 5 bases from V and 5 bases from J, the junction contained 3 bases not matched to a gene. From germline, CDR1 is LNHDA and CDR2 SQIVND (reference sequence). The CDR3 runs to 13 residues. The CDR3 nucleotides read TGTGCCAGTAGTTTGCTAGCGGACAATGAGCAGTTCTTC. Translated, it gives CASSLLADNEQFF.

V usage is TRBV7-7 and J usage is TRBJ2-6, with 7 bases aligning to TRBD1. Germline-derived CDR1 and CDR2 are SSHAT and FNYEAQ (reference sequence). This CDR3 has 13 amino acids. The CDR3 loop reads CATGQSGANVLTF. In DNA, the CDR3 is TGTGCTACGGGACAGTCTGGGGCCAACGTCCTGACTTTC.

This chain connects TRBV5-1 to TRBJ1-4, with D possibly matching TRBD1 (6 bases). The V end lost 5 bases, the J end lost 6 bases, and 14 bases lay between the germline ends. CDR3 size: 14 residues. Germline assignment: CDR1 SGHRS and CDR2 YFSETQ. The CDR3 bases are TGCGCCAGCAGAGTTGGGGGGGCAGATGAAAAACTGTTTTTT. Protein: CASRVGGADEKLFF.

The chain uses TRBV25-1 and TRBJ2-7; no clear D gene. Germline V lookup: CDR1 MGHDK, CDR2 SYGVNS. V lost 3 bases to trimming and J lost 2 bases, with 14 bases between them. There are 15 residues in the CDR3. In DNA, the CDR3 is TGTGCCAGCAGTGAGTCGCGTGACAATACCTACGAGCAGTACTTC. Translated, it gives CASSESRDNTYEQYF.

A single count supports this clone. The gene calls are TRBV3-1 (or the pseudogene TRBV3-2) and TRBJ2-2, with unresolved D. The CDR3 sequence is 13 residues long. Looked up from germline, CDR1 is LGHDT and CDR2 is YNNKEL (reference sequence). Trimming pared 0 bases from V and 13 bases from J, leaving 12 bases between. CDR3 nucleotide sequence: TGTGCCAGCAGCCAAGATTCAGTCCCCCCGCTGTTTTTT. Translated, it gives CASSQDSVPPLFF.

This clone has more than one count but fewer than ten. This chain joins TRBV9 and TRBJ2-1, with D perhaps TRBD1 (5 bases). Trimming took off 3 bases at V and 3 bases at J, with 13 bases between the two ends. This CDR3 has 15 residues. Germline CDR1 and CDR2: SGDLS and YYNGEE. The CDR3 nucleotides read TGTGCCAGCAGCGCACTTCAGGGAAACTACAATGAGCAGTTCTTC. Amino acids: CASSALQGNYNEQFF.

The rearrangement links TRBV27 to TRBJ2-1, with D possibly TRBD2 on 7 matching bases. CDR3 length equals 14 residues. Trimming pared 6 bases from V and 4 bases from J, leaving 13 bases between. Germline V gene data show CDR1 as MNHEY and CDR2 as SMNVEV (reference sequence). As DNA, the CDR3 is TGTGCCAGCAGACAGGGAGGGGGTTACAATGAGCAGTTCTTC. It translates to CASRQGGGYNEQFF.

The gene calls are TRBV5-1 and TRBJ2-5; 7 bases match TRBD2. With 4 bases clipped from V and 2 bases from J, the junction kept 14 bases outside the gene matches. The CDR3 totals 17 residues. Germline CDR1 reads SGHRS; CDR2 reads YFSETQ. In DNA, the CDR3 is TGCGCCAGCAGCCCAACAGAGCGGGAAGAGCTTCAAGAGACCCAGTACTTC. Its translation: CASSPTEREELQETQYF.

The genes are TRBV20-1 and TRBJ2-3, with a weak D call TRBD1 (5 bases). Germline-derived CDR1 and CDR2 are DFQATT and SNEGSKA (reference sequence). The V gene lost 8 bases and the J gene lost 4 bases, with 10 bases spanning the gap. The CDR3 is 11 residues long. The chain's CDR3 is CSWGQPDTQYF. Written as DNA, the CDR3 is TGCAGTTGGGGCCAGCCAGATACGCAGTATTTT.